The 2 T cell receptor beta chains reported below all come from one sample, sequenced in a study of T-cell reconstitution after alpha-beta-depleted transplantation in children. Unique molecular identifiers featured in how the TCRbeta library was prepared. TCRdb recomputed calls from the PCR reads with MiXCR, one row per CDR3 protein. Here the sample spans tens of thousands of distinct CDR3 sequences, 6.3% being singletons. The specimen comprised PBMCs, mostly from graft donor cells, sampled 180 days after TCRalphabeta/CD19-depleted stem cell transplant. These receptors were taken from a male patient aged 10 to 17 who had a stem cell transplant for acute myeloid leukemia, so the T cells may come from the graft donor.

The sample holds many counts of this clonotype. This chain joins TRBV28 and TRBJ2-3, with 10 positions matching TRBD1. V dropped 2 bases and J dropped 3; count of bases not matched to a gene: 2. Germline CDR1 reads MDHEN; CDR2 reads SYDVKM. This CDR3 has 15 residues. The CDR3, as DNA: TGTGCCAGCAGTTTAACGGGACAGGGGACAGATACGCAGTATTTT. Translated: CASSLTGQGTDTQYF.

This clonotype has at least ten counts. The chain recombines TRBV5-5 with TRBJ2-3, with 7 bases aligning to TRBD2. Germline trimming cut 3 bases from V and 4 bases from J; bases unmatched to any gene: 14. CDR1 is SGHKS and CDR2 is YYEKEE in the germline V gene (reference sequence). The length of the CDR3 is 17 residues. In DNA, the CDR3 is TGTGCCAGCAGCTCCTCTGCTTGGCGGGAGTTCGCAGATACGCAGTATTTT. Amino acid sequence: CASSSSAWREFADTQYF. Based on the CDR3 plus reference TRBV5-5 and TRBJ2-3, the full variable domain is DAGVTQSPTHLIKTRGQQVTLRCSPISGHKSVSWYQQVLGQGPQFIFQYYEKEERGRGNFPDRFSARQFPNYSSELNVNALLLGDSALYLCASSSSAWREFADTQYFGPGTRLTVL.